The rows below give T cell receptor beta chains drawn from one sample of a study of cytomegalovirus exposure and HLA in healthy donors. The protocol was immunoSEQ multiplex PCR, while the TCRdb copy is restricted to in-frame clones and leaves out a portion. Of around 150,000 clones detected, around 77% appear once; the ten largest clones hold 1.1% to 1.5%. The specimen was PBMCs. These receptors all stem from a young woman in good health and CMV-seronegative. The CDR3 runs from the conserved cysteine through the conserved F or W. A D gene is named only where the DNA matches it firmly. Some rows have no size entry. The others give once, few or many, or a class for an expanded clone.

D: NA; J: TRBJ1-1; size: few; V: TRBV5-1; DNA: TGCGCCAGCAGCTCTCAGGGCTTTGACACTGAAGCTTTCTTT; CDR3: CASSSQGFDTEAFF
D: TRBD1; J: TRBJ2-7; size: once; V: TRBV5-1; DNA: TGCGCCAGCAGCTTGAGGGGGGACAGGGGGTACGAGCAGTACTTC; CDR3: CASSLRGDRGYEQYF
D: NA; J: TRBJ1-2; size: NA; V: TRBV5-1; DNA: TGCGCCAGCAGCCCGAGGGCGGAGCCCTATGGCTACACCTTC; CDR3: CASSPRAEPYGYTF
D: NA; J: TRBJ1-1; size: NA; V: TRBV4-1; DNA: TGCGCCAGCAGCCAAGTGTACAGGGAATTGGCTTTCTTT; CDR3: CASSQVYRELAFF
D: NA; J: TRBJ2-6; size: once; V: TRBV2; DNA: TGTGCCAGCAGTGACAGGTCTGGGGCCAACGTCCTGACTTTC; CDR3: CASSDRSGANVLTF
D: NA; J: TRBJ1-5; size: NA; V: TRBV30; DNA: TGTGCCTGGTCGACAGGCTACAATCAGCCCCAGCATTTT; CDR3: CAWSTGYNQPQHF
D: NA; J: TRBJ2-7; size: NA; V: TRBV5-5; DNA: TGTGCCAGCAGCCGTCCAGGCTTCTACGAGCAGTACTTC; CDR3: CASSRPGFYEQYF
D: TRBD1; J: TRBJ1-1; size: NA; V: TRBV11-2; DNA: TGTGCCAGCAGCTTAGGGACAGGGGTTGGTGAAGCTTTCTTT; CDR3: CASSLGTGVGEAFF
D: NA; J: TRBJ2-3; size: NA; V: TRBV7-2; DNA: TGTGCCAGCCGCCCTAGCGGCACAGATACGCAGTATTTT; CDR3: CASRPSGTDTQYF
D: TRBD2; J: TRBJ2-3; size: NA; V: TRBV7-9; DNA: TGTGCCAGCAGCTTCGCCCGGGGGGAGAGCACAGATACGCAGTATTTT; CDR3: CASSFARGESTDTQYF
D: NA; J: TRBJ2-2; size: once; V: TRBV5-1; DNA: TGCGCCAGCAGCTTGGTTCCGAGCACCGGGGAGCTGTTTTTT; CDR3: CASSLVPSTGELFF
D: NA; J: TRBJ2-1; size: NA; V: TRBV4-2; DNA: TGTGCCAGCAGCCATATGGCGGGAAGAGAGCAGTTCTTC; CDR3: CASSHMAGREQFF
D: NA; J: TRBJ1-1; size: NA; V: TRBV6-6; DNA: TGTGCCAGCATCCTTACAGGGACTGAAGCTTTCTTT; CDR3: CASILTGTEAFF
D: NA; J: TRBJ1-2; size: NA; V: TRBV19; DNA: TGTGCCAGTAGTATCGACAGGACCAGCCCAGGGGGCTACACCTTC; CDR3: CASSIDRTSPGGYTF
D: TRBD2; J: TRBJ2-7; size: NA; V: TRBV27; DNA: TGTGCCAGCAGTTCCTTTAGAGCGGGGGCCTACGAGCAGTACTTC; CDR3: CASSSFRAGAYEQYF
D: NA; J: TRBJ1-5; size: NA; V: TRBV6-1; DNA: TGTGCCAGCAGTGATCGTACAGGGCCCAATCAGCCCCAGCATTTT; CDR3: CASSDRTGPNQPQHF
D: TRBD2; J: TRBJ2-2; size: few; V: TRBV27; DNA: TGTGCCAGCAGTTTATCCGGACTAGCGGGGGGAGGTGGCACCGGGGAGCTGTTTTTT; CDR3: CASSLSGLAGGGGTGELFF
D: TRBD2; J: TRBJ2-1; size: NA; V: TRBV5-4; DNA: TGTGCCAGCACCCCTCGGGGGGGGGCAGACAATGAGCAGTTCTTC; CDR3: CASTPRGGADNEQFF
D: TRBD2; J: TRBJ2-3; size: NA; V: TRBV7-9; DNA: TGTGCCAGCAGCTTAGCTAGCGGGGGCACAGATACGCAGTATTTT; CDR3: CASSLASGGTDTQYF
D: TRBD1; J: TRBJ1-2; size: NA; V: TRBV6-5; DNA: TGTGCCAGCAGTGGGACAGGGTATGGCTACACCTTC; CDR3: CASSGTGYGYTF
D: TRBD1; J: TRBJ1-5; size: once; V: TRBV15; DNA: TGTGCCACCAGCAGAGGTGGACAGGGAAATCAGCCCCAGCATTTT; CDR3: CATSRGGQGNQPQHF
D: TRBD1; J: TRBJ2-7; size: NA; V: TRBV6-6; DNA: TGTGCCAGCACCCAGGGGGCAGCCGGCTACGAGCAGTACTTC; CDR3: CASTQGAAGYEQYF
D: NA; J: TRBJ2-5; size: NA; V: TRBV6-1; DNA: TGTGCCAGCAGTGAAGCGAGCGGTATTGGACAAGAGACCCAGTACTTC; CDR3: CASSEASGIGQETQYF
D: NA; J: TRBJ1-6; size: NA; V: TRBV28; DNA: TGTGCCAGCAGTTCCCCTAACAGCGGCAATTCACCCCTCCACTTT; CDR3: CASSSPNSGNSPLHF
D: NA; J: TRBJ1-6; size: NA; V: TRBV6-4; DNA: TGTGCCAGCAGTGACCGGGTCGGGAAGCCAGGTAATTCACCCCTCCACTTT; CDR3: CASSDRVGKPGNSPLHF
D: NA; J: TRBJ1-2; size: NA; V: TRBV28; DNA: TGTGCCAGCAGTCGTCTCCCGGGACACACTAACTATGGCTACACCTTC; CDR3: CASSRLPGHTNYGYTF
D: TRBD1; J: TRBJ1-2; size: NA; V: TRBV27; DNA: TGTGCCAGCAGTTCCTCGGGACAGGGGGTACAAGGCTACACCTTC; CDR3: CASSSSGQGVQGYTF
D: TRBD1; J: TRBJ1-2; size: NA; V: TRBV5-5; DNA: TGTGCCAGCAGCCAACAGGGGGACTATGGCTACACCTTC; CDR3: CASSQQGDYGYTF
D: NA; J: TRBJ2-7; size: few; V: TRBV30; DNA: TGTGCCTGGAGCGCCCGGGACTGGGACGAGCAGTACTTC; CDR3: CAWSARDWDEQYF
D: NA; J: TRBJ2-1; size: few; V: TRBV19; DNA: TGTGCCAGTAGGGAGGACCTTTACAATGAGCAGTTCTTC; CDR3: CASREDLYNEQFF
D: TRBD1; J: TRBJ1-4; size: NA; V: TRBV6-5; DNA: TGTGCCAGCAGTTCCACTACAGGGGGCTCGGGGGAAAAACTGTTTTTT; CDR3: CASSSTTGGSGEKLFF
D: NA; J: TRBJ1-1; size: NA; V: TRBV19; DNA: TGTGCCAGTAGTCCCGCAGAGAACACTGAAGCTTTCTTT; CDR3: CASSPAENTEAFF
D: NA; J: TRBJ1-3; size: NA; V: TRBV7-6; DNA: TGTGCCAGCAGCTCCAGGGTGTATGGAAACACCATATATTTT; CDR3: CASSSRVYGNTIYF
D: NA; J: TRBJ1-6; size: NA; V: TRBV7-9; DNA: TGTGCCAGCAGCCCGGGGGGAGGAGTCTCACCCCTCCACTTT; CDR3: CASSPGGGVSPLHF
D: TRBD1; J: TRBJ2-2; size: once; V: TRBV29-1; DNA: TGCAGCGTCATGACAGGGAATACCGGGGAGCTGTTTTTT; CDR3: CSVMTGNTGELFF
D: TRBD1; J: TRBJ1-2; size: few; V: TRBV29-1; DNA: TGCAGCGTTGGGGACAGGCTTTCCTATGGCTACACCTTC; CDR3: CSVGDRLSYGYTF
D: TRBD1; J: TRBJ1-5; size: NA; V: TRBV19; DNA: TGTGCCAGTAGTGTAACAGGGGGGGATCAGCCCCAGCATTTT; CDR3: CASSVTGGDQPQHF
D: TRBD1; J: TRBJ1-2; size: NA; V: TRBV5-1; DNA: TGCGCCAGCAGCGATGGGACAGCCTACTTCAGCGCCCTTAACTATGGCTACACCTTC; CDR3: CASSDGTAYFSALNYGYTF
D: TRBD1; J: TRBJ1-6; size: NA; V: TRBV5-1; DNA: TGCGCCAGCAGCTTCATGGACAGGGGGCGAGATAATTCACCCCTCCACTTT; CDR3: CASSFMDRGRDNSPLHF
D: TRBD1; J: TRBJ2-3; size: once; V: TRBV7-9; DNA: TGTGCCAGCAGCTTAGCCCGGGACAGGGGATGGAATACGCAGTATTTT; CDR3: CASSLARDRGWNTQYF
D: NA; J: TRBJ1-6; size: NA; V: TRBV5-4; DNA: TGTGCCAGCACCCGGCGGAAGGAGGATTCACCCCTCCACTTT; CDR3: CASTRRKEDSPLHF
D: NA; J: TRBJ2-3; size: NA; V: TRBV27; DNA: TGTGCCAGCAGTCTCTACCTTTCAGATACGCAGTATTTT; CDR3: CASSLYLSDTQYF
D: NA; J: TRBJ1-2; size: NA; V: TRBV30; DNA: TGTGCCTGGCACCGCCCTTGGGCTACTGGCTACACCTTC; CDR3: CAWHRPWATGYTF
D: NA; J: TRBJ2-7; size: NA; V: TRBV5-1; DNA: TGCGCCAGCAGGGAGGAGTCCTACGAGCAGTACTTC; CDR3: CASREESYEQYF
D: TRBD1; J: TRBJ2-7; size: NA; V: TRBV7-9; DNA: TGTGCCAGCAGGCCCGGGACAGGGTCCTACGAGCAGTACTTC; CDR3: CASRPGTGSYEQYF
D: TRBD2; J: TRBJ2-1; size: NA; V: TRBV5-1; DNA: TGCGCCAGCAGCTTGCTAGCGGGGGCTTACAATGAGCAGTTCTTC; CDR3: CASSLLAGAYNEQFF
D: TRBD1; J: TRBJ2-7; size: NA; V: TRBV28; DNA: TGTGCCAGCAGGGGACAGGGTGCCTACGAGCAGTACTTC; CDR3: CASRGQGAYEQYF
D: NA; J: TRBJ1-2; size: NA; V: TRBV4-2; DNA: TGTGCCAGCAGCCAAGTGAAAGGGGGCTATGGCTACACCTTC; CDR3: CASSQVKGGYGYTF
D: TRBD1; J: TRBJ2-4; size: NA; V: TRBV30; DNA: TGTGCCTGGCGAAGGACAGGGGGAGCCAAAAACATTCAGTACTTC; CDR3: CAWRRTGGAKNIQYF
D: NA; J: TRBJ1-1; size: NA; V: TRBV5-1; DNA: TGCGCCAGCAGCCCACTGATCGGGGCTGAAGCTTTCTTT; CDR3: CASSPLIGAEAFF
D: NA; J: TRBJ1-3; size: NA; V: TRBV7-2; DNA: TGTGCCAGCAGCTTAGTAGGGGGTTCTGGAAACACCATATATTTT; CDR3: CASSLVGGSGNTIYF